What follows is one TCR beta chain and its context. Authors' processing steps: Scientists estimated how many nucleated cells there were by amplifying reference gene primers. Sequenced by immunoSEQ multiplex PCR; TCRdb stores in-frame clones only, minus some. V, J and clone size are taken as reported in that table, and D and trimming were inferred from the DNA itself. The sample yields nearly 110,000 clones, approximately 88% seen once. This sample was taken from a study of blood T cell repertoires in COVID-19. On the study more broadly: Material from acute and convalescent COVID-19 was sourced from the United States, Italy and Spain. PBMCs, B-cell-depleted T cells, or T cells were the source of the cDNA or gDNA that made up the material.

Germline-derived CDR1 and CDR2 are LGHDT and YNNKEL (reference sequence). V shed 0 bases and J shed 1 base, with 12 bases lying between them. This CDR3 comprises 16 residues. The sequence was obtained from a man in his fifties or sixties with active or convalescent COVID-19. Sequenced sample: peripheral blood. This chain joins TRBV3-1 (or the pseudogene TRBV3-2) and TRBJ1-1; unclear D gene. For the CDR3, the DNA is TGTGCCAGCAGCCAAGATCTCCTACGGGAGAACACTGAAGCTTTCTTT. Amino acids: CASSQDLLRENTEAFF.